Presented here are 20 T cell receptor beta chains from one specimen sequenced in a study of blood T cell repertoires in COVID-19 (dated by TCRdb to 2018 to 2021). Libraries were prepared through the immunoSEQ multiplex PCR assay. Held by TCRdb, this immuneACCESS table contains in-frame sequences only and omits some clones. Under half of the omission traces to an unresolved V gene where checked; the cause of the rest is unknown. This sample lists approximately 310,000 clones; over 75% were detected once. 1% of the sample comes from the top ten. Sequences were obtained from peripheral blood. The receptor source for this set is a man aged 50-59 years with active or convalescent COVID-19.

The V and J genes are TRBV30 and TRBJ2-7, with D unresolved. The CDR3 totals 12 residues. Per germline, CDR1 GTSNPN and CDR2 SVGIG (reference sequence). V lost 3 bases to trimming and J lost 3 bases, with 9 bases between them. Here the CDR3 DNA reads TGTGCCTGGAGCAAACAGAACTACGAGCAGTACTTC. It is translated as CAWSKQNYEQYF.

This rearrangement joins TRBV14 to TRBJ2-1; TRBD1 matches at 8 bases. Per the germline V gene, CDR1 is SGHDN and CDR2 is FVKESK. The CDR3 is made up of 18 amino acids. The J segment lost 2 bases and the V segment lost 0 bases, leaving 9 bases of the junction unmatched. The CDR3 here is CASSQEGTQGGAYNEQFF. CDR3 sequence (DNA): TGTGCCAGCAGCCAAGAAGGCACACAGGGGGGAGCCTACAATGAGCAGTTCTTC. The full variable domain, in which reference TRBV14 and TRBJ2-1 provide the parts outside the CDR3, is EAGVTQFPSHSVIEKGQTVTLRCDPISGHDNLYWYRRVMGKEIKFLLHFVKESKQDESGMPNNRFLAERTGGTYSTLKVQPAELEDSGVYFCASSQEGTQGGAYNEQFFGPGTRLTVL.

CDR3 sequence (DNA): TGTGCCAGCGTACAGTCCGATTCACCCCTCCACTTT. It codes for CASVQSDSPLHF. The V and J genes are TRBV28 and TRBJ1-6; D remains ambiguous. Germline CDR1 and CDR2: MDHEN and SYDVKM. V lost 8 bases and J lost 8, with 10 bases in between. The length of the CDR3 is 12 residues.

This sequence joins TRBV28 and TRBJ2-5, with D possibly TRBD1 on 6 matching bases. The CDR3 runs to 14 residues. Germline V gene data show CDR1 as MDHEN and CDR2 as SYDVKM. V dropped 2 bases and J dropped 7 bases, with 14 bases sitting between them. The chain's CDR3 is CASSLIAGEWTQYF. CDR3 sequence (DNA): TGTGCCAGCAGTTTAATTGCAGGGGAGTGGACCCAGTACTTC.

The gene calls are TRBV7-2 and TRBJ2-7; TRBD1 might be the D (5 bases). V was shortened by 2 bases and J by 5 bases, with 13 bases between the two germline ends. The CDR3 runs to 14 residues. From germline, CDR1 is SGHTA and CDR2 FQGNSA. CDR3 DNA sequence: TGTGCCAGCAGCTTAACCCCAGGGTACGACGAGCAGTACTTC. Its protein is CASSLTPGYDEQYF.

The chain has TRBV27 and TRBJ1-1; 7 bases map to TRBD1. Trimming at V came to 4 bases and at J to 3 bases, leaving 8 bases not matched to a gene. CDR3 length equals 15 residues. The germline V gene encodes CDR1 MNHEY and CDR2 SMNVEV (reference sequence). CDR3 residues: CASSWRHRGDTEAFF. CDR3 coding DNA: TGTGCCAGCAGTTGGAGGCACAGGGGAGACACTGAAGCTTTCTTT.

This chain uses TRBV6-2 or TRBV6-3 with TRBJ1-1; TRBD1 matches at 10 bases. In germline, CDR1 is MNHEY, CDR2 SVGEGT. The CDR3 sequence is 15 residues long. The V segment lost 2 bases and the J segment 4 bases; nucleotides outside the gene matches: 4. The CDR3 loop is CASSYRDRGGTEAFF. The CDR3 DNA follows: TGTGCCAGCAGTTACAGGGACAGGGGTGGCACTGAAGCTTTCTTT.

This chain connects TRBV5-1 to TRBJ2-1, with D tentatively TRBD2 (5 bases). There are 15 residues in the CDR3. CDR1 is SGHRS, CDR2 YFSETQ, per germline. V lost 4 bases and J 0 bases, leaving 11 bases between the germline ends. CDR3 amino acids: CASSPEATSYNEQFF. DNA for the CDR3: TGCGCCAGCAGCCCGGAGGCTACCTCCTACAATGAGCAGTTCTTC.

This chain connects TRBV5-6 to TRBJ2-7; D is unresolved. Between the trimmed V and J ends, which lost 2 bases and 2 bases, there was a span of 8 bases. Germline V gene data show CDR1 as SGHDT and CDR2 as YYEEEE. The CDR3 is 13 amino acids. The CDR3 loop is CASSLSGPYEQYF. The CDR3, as DNA: TGTGCCAGCAGCTTATCAGGTCCCTACGAGCAGTACTTC.

The V call is TRBV2, the J call TRBJ2-3; TRBD1 matches at 8 bases. V shed 7 bases, J shed 5 bases, and the junction held 11 bases outside the gene matches. The CDR3 loop spans 15 amino acids. The germline gives CDR1 SNHLY, CDR2 FYNNEI. The CDR3 is CASKDRVRAGDTQYF. The CDR3 DNA is TGTGCCAGCAAGGACAGGGTCCGGGCTGGAGATACGCAGTATTTT. Variable domain in full (rest from reference TRBV2 and TRBJ2-3): EPEVTQTPSHQVTQMGQEVILRCVPISNHLYFYWYRQILGQKVEFLVSFYNNEISEKSEIFDDQFSVERPDGSNFTLKIRSTKLEDSAMYFCASKDRVRAGDTQYFGPGTRLTVL.

This chain uses TRBV24-1 with TRBJ2-7, with 9 bases that match TRBD1. Germline loops: CDR1 KGHDR, CDR2 SFDVKD. V shed 4 bases, J shed 2 bases, and the junction held 17 bases outside the gene matches. The CDR3 sequence is 19 residues long. For the CDR3, the DNA is TGTGCCACCAGTGACGCCTTCCGGGACAGGGAAAAGTCGCCCTACGAGCAGTACTTC. It translates to CATSDAFRDREKSPYEQYF.

The chain uses TRBV5-1 and TRBJ1-4, with TRBD1 identical over 7 bases. There are 21 residues in the CDR3. V shed 0 bases and J 0 bases; nucleotides not matched to a gene: 17. From germline, CDR1 is SGHRS and CDR2 YFSETQ. CDR3 coding DNA: TGCGCCAGCAGCTTGGAAGGGGGCAGGAGTAATGTTAAATCAACTAATGAAAAACTGTTTTTT. The encoded protein is CASSLEGGRSNVKSTNEKLFF.

This clone was recorded a few times. The chain carries TRBV6-6 and TRBJ1-3, with D possibly TRBD1 on 6 matching bases. CDR3 length: 15 residues. CDR1 MNHNY and CDR2 SVGAGI come from the germline V gene (reference sequence). V dropped 1 base and J dropped 1 base, with 8 bases sitting between them. CDR3 loop: CASSYFTGSGNTIYF. CDR3 nucleotide sequence: TGTGCCAGCAGTTACTTCACAGGGTCTGGAAACACCATATATTTT.

The chain employs TRBV6-5 and TRBJ1-6; TRBD1 matches at 9 bases. Germline values: CDR1 MNHEY, CDR2 SVGAGI. CDR3 length: 13 residues. V was clipped by 8 bases and J by 5 bases; unmatched bases: 1. The CDR3 DNA is TGTGCCAGCGGGACAGGGAATAATTCACCCCTCCACTTT. Translating it yields CASGTGNNSPLHF.

This chain links TRBV10-3 with TRBJ1-1; D may be TRBD1 (6 bases). Germline CDR1 reads ENHRY; CDR2 reads SYGVKD. The V gene lost 3 bases and the J gene lost 5 bases, with 16 bases spanning the gap. The CDR3 extends over 15 amino acids. As DNA, the CDR3 is TGTGCCATCAGTGACTCGGGGGGCCCAAGGACTGAAGCTTTCTTT. Amino acids: CAISDSGGPRTEAFF.

The J gene is TRBJ2-5, the V gene TRBV5-4, with 12 positions matching TRBD2. Germline trimming cut 4 bases from V and 1 base from J; bases unmatched to any gene: 2. CDR3 size: 15 residues. CDR1 and CDR2 from the germline V gene are SGHNT and YYREEE (reference sequence). CDR3 region: CASSTTSGSQETQYF. The DNA of the CDR3 is TGTGCCAGCAGCACGACTAGCGGGAGCCAAGAGACCCAGTACTTC.

The CDR3 bases are TGTGCCAGCGCCCCCCCCGGGGGGACCGGGGAGCTGTTTTTT. It translates to CASAPPGGTGELFF. The rearrangement joins TRBV19 to TRBJ2-2; TRBD2 agrees at 7 bases. From germline, CDR1 is LNHDA and CDR2 SQIVND (reference sequence). The CDR3 has 14 amino acids. With 9 bases clipped from V and 5 bases from J, the junction kept 9 bases outside the gene matches. Drawing the rest from reference TRBV19 and TRBJ2-2, the complete variable domain is DGGITQSPKYLFRKEGQNVTLSCEQNLNHDAMYWYRQDPGQGLRLIYYSQIVNDFQKGDIAEGYSVSREKKESFPLTVTSAQKNPTAFYLCASAPPGGTGELFFGEGSRLTVL.

This clone showed up just once. The chain joins TRBV30 to TRBJ1-5; TRBD1 is a possible D gene (5 bases). Trimming pared 3 bases from V and 1 base from J, leaving 10 bases between. CDR1 is GTSNPN and CDR2 is SVGIG in the germline V gene (reference sequence). There are 14 residues in the CDR3. The CDR3 protein is CAWRASGSNQPQHF. Here the CDR3 DNA reads TGTGCCTGGAGGGCCTCAGGGAGCAATCAGCCCCAGCATTTT.

Worth noting for this clone: Other DNA sequences in the same sample also yield this CDR3. The chain has TRBV7-6 and TRBJ1-5; perhaps TRBD1 as D (5 bases). Germline-derived CDR1 and CDR2 are SGHVS and FNYEAQ. The CDR3 extends over 15 amino acids. V gave up 1 base and J gave up 0 bases, with 7 bases separating them. The CDR3 DNA sequence: TGTGCCAGCAGCTTAGGGCAGGGTAGCAATCAGCCCCAGCATTTT. Amino acids: CASSLGQGSNQPQHF.

This chain links TRBV7-8 with TRBJ1-5; 9 bases align to TRBD1. There are 16 residues in the CDR3. The germline CDR1 and CDR2 sequences are SGHVS and FQNEAQ. After removal of 2 bases from V and 5 bases from J, the junction contained 7 bases not matched to a gene. This CDR3 reads CASSLREGQGYQPQHF. The CDR3 DNA sequence: TGTGCCAGCAGCTTACGAGAGGGACAGGGATATCAGCCCCAGCATTTT.